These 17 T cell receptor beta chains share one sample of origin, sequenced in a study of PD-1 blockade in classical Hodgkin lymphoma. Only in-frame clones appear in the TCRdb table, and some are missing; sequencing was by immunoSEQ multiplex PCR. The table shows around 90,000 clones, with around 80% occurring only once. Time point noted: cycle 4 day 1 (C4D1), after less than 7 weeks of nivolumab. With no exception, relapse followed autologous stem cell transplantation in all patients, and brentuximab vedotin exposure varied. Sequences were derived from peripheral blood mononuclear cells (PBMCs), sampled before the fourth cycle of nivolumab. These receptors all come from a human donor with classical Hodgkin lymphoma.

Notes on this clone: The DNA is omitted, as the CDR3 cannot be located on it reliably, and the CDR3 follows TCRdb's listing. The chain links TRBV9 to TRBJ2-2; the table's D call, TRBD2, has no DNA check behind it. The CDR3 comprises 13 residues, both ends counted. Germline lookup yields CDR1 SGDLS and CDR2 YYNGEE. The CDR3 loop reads CASSVFGAGELFF.

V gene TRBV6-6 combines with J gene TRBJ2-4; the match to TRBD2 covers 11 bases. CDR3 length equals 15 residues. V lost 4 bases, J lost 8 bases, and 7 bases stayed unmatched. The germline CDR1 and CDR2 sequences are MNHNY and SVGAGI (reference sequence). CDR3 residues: CASSSLTSGTYIQYF. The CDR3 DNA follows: TGTGCCAGCAGTTCCCTGACTAGCGGGACTTACATTCAGTACTTC.

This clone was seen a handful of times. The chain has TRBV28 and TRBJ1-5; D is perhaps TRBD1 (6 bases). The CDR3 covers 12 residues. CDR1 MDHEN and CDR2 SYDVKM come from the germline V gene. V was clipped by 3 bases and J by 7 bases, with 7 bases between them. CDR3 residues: CASSLGHQPQHF. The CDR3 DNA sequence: TGTGCCAGCAGTTTGGGACACCAGCCCCAGCATTTT.

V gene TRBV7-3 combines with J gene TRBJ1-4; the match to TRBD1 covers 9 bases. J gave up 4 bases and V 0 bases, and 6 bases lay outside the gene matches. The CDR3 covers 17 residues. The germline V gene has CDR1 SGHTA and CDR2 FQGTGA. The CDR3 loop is CASSLTVGDRVNEKLFF. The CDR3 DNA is TGTGCCAGCAGCTTAACGGTAGGGGACAGGGTTAATGAAAAACTGTTTTTT. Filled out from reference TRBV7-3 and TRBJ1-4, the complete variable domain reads GAGVSQTPSNKVTEKGKYVELRCDPISGHTALYWYRQSLGQGPEFLIYFQGTGAADDSGLPNDRFFAVRPEGSVSTLKIQRTERGDSAVYLCASSLTVGDRVNEKLFFGSGTQLSVL.

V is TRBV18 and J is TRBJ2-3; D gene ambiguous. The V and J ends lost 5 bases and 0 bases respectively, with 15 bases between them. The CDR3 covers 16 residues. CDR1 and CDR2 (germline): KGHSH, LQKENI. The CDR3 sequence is CASSYYSRSSTDTQYF. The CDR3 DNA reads TGTGCCAGCTCATATTACAGCCGATCTAGCACAGATACGCAGTATTTT.

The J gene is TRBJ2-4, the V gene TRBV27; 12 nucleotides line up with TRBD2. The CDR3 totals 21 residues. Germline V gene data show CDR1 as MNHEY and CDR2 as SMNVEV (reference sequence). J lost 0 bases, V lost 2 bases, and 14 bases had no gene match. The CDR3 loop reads CASSLRWTSGKGLAAKNIQYF. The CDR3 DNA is TGTGCCAGCAGTTTAAGGTGGACTAGCGGGAAAGGATTGGCAGCCAAAAACATTCAGTACTTC.

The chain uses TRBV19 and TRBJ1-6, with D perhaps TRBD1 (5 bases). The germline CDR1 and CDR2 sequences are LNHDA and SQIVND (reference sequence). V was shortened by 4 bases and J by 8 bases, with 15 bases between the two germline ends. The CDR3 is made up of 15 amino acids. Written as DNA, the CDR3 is TGTGCCAGTAGTAGAAGTTTAGGGGAAGATTCACCCCTCCACTTT. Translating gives CASSRSLGEDSPLHF.

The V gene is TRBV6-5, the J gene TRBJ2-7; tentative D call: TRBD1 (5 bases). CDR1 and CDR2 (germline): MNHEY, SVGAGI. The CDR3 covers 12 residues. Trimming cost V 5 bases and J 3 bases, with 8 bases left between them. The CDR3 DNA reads TGTGCCAGCAGTCGTGACAGCTACGAGCAGTACTTC. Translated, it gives CASSRDSYEQYF.

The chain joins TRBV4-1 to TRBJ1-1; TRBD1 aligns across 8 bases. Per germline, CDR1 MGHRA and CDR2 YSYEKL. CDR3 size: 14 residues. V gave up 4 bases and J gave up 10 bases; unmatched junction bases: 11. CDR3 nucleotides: TGCGCCAGCAGCCCGACTCGGCAGGGGGCCAGAGCTTTCTTT. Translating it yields CASSPTRQGARAFF.

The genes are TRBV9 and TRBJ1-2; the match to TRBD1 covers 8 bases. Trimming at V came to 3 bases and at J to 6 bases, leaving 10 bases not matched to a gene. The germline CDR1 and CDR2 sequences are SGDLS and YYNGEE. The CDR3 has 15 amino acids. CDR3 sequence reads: CASSDPTVTGDGYTF. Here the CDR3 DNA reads TGTGCCAGCAGCGACCCTACCGTGACAGGGGATGGCTACACCTTC.

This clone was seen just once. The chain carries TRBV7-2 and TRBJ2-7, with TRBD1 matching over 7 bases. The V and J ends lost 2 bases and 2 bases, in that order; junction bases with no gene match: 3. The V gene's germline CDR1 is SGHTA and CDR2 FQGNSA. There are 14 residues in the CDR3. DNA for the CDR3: TGTGCCAGCAGCTTACCGGACAGGCCCTACGAGCAGTACTTC. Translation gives CASSLPDRPYEQYF. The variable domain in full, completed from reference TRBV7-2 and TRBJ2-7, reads GAGVSQSPSNKVTEKGKDVELRCDPISGHTALYWYRQSLGQGLEFLIYFQGNSAPDKSGLPSDRFSAERTGGSVSTLTIQRTQQEDSAVYLCASSLPDRPYEQYFGPGTRLTVT.

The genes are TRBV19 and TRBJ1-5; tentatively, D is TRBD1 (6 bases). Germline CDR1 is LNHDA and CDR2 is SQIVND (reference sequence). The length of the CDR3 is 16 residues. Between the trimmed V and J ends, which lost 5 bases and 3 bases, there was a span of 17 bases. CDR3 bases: TGTGCCAGTAGTTCCCCGACAGGACAGAACAATCAGCCCCAGCATTTT. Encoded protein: CASSSPTGQNNQPQHF.

Here the CDR3 reads CASSYGSQNSPLHF. The CDR3 bases are TGTGCCAGCAGTTACGGCAGCCAAAATTCACCCCTCCACTTT. The rearrangement uses TRBV6-5 and TRBJ1-6; D uncertain. The germline V gene has CDR1 MNHEY and CDR2 SVGAGI. The CDR3 has 14 residues. V gave up 2 bases and J gave up 7 bases, with 9 bases separating them.

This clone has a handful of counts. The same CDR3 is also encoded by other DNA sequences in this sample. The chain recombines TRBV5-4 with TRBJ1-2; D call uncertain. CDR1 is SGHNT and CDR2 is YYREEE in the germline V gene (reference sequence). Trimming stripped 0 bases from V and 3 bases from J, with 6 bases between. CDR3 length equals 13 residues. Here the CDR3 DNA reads TGTGCCAGCAGCTTGGGGCAGGACTATGGCTACACCTTC. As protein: CASSLGQDYGYTF.

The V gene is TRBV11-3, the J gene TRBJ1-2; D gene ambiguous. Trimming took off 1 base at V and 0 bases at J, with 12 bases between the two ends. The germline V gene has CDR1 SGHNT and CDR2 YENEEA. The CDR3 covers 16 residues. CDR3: CASSLGESIANYGYTF. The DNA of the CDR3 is TGTGCCAGCAGCTTAGGTGAATCGATAGCTAACTATGGCTACACCTTC.

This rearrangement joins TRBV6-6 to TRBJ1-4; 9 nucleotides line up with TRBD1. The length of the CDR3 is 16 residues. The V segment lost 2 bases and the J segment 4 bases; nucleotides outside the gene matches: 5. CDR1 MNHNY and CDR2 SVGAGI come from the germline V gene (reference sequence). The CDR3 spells CASSYDRGRGNEKLFF. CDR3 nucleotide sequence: TGTGCCAGCAGTTACGACAGGGGGAGAGGTAATGAAAAACTGTTTTTT.

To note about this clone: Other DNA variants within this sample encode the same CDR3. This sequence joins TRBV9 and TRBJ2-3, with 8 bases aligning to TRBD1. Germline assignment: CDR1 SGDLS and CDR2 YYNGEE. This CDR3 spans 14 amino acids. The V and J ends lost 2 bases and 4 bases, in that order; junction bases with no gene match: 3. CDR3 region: CASSVGQGSDTQYF. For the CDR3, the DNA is TGTGCCAGCAGCGTTGGACAGGGCTCAGATACGCAGTATTTT.